This paragraph covers one T cell receptor (beta chain) sequence. Its antigen is still unknown. There are no base qualities to consult, and no much larger clone falls within one base. Patients with autoimmune disease history or receiving systemic immunosuppression were excluded from the trial. Peripheral blood for TCR sequencing was drawn from every dose cohort at baseline, at cycle 4 day 1 and at cycle 7 day 1. Samples were obtained from an open-label, multicenter, first-in-human phase I dose-escalation trial of ivuxolimab. Adults with locally advanced or metastatic melanoma, renal cell, hepatocellular, or head and neck squamous cell carcinoma were enrolled in the trial. Before TCR sequencing, CD4+ T cells and CD8+ T cells were sorted from peripheral blood as separate populations. This record belongs to a study of OX40 agonist ivuxolimab in advanced cancers. For the wider study: Ivuxolimab was a fully human IgG2 agonistic monoclonal antibody targeting the costimulatory receptor OX40 (CD134). Among the 50 to 55 dose-escalation patients, roughly 20 had hepatocellular carcinoma, about 15 melanoma, 9 renal cell carcinoma and 9 head and neck cancer. The paper describes the monotherapy dose-escalation part (N ≈ 49 patients) of the phase I trial of ivuxolimab. Intravenous ivuxolimab was administered to patients every 2 weeks at six dose levels: 0.01, 0.1, 0.3, 1.5, 3 and 10 mg/kg. Partial responses occurred in three dose-escalation patients: two with cutaneous melanoma and one with hepatocellular carcinoma. Patients were allowed to have had prior anti-PD-1, anti-PD-L1 or anti-CTLA-4 therapy, and more than 35% of the dose-escalation patients had been treated with checkpoint inhibitors. Peripheral TCRbeta sequencing aimed to test whether ivuxolimab altered TCR sequence diversity and caused clonal T-cell expansion. The dose-escalation cohort was over 70% male with a mean age of about 60 years, ranging from roughly 23 to 90.

To sequence the TCRbeta CDR3 region, genomic DNA was isolated from the sorted cells. TCRbeta CDR3 regions were sequenced using the immunoSEQ Assay. TCRdb retrieved this table from immuneACCESS and kept in-frame rearrangements only. Not all clones are present; in checked studies, unresolved V genes account for under half, and no reason is known for the remainder. The sample table records just over 50,000 clones; about four fifths of these occur just once. Roughly 3% of the sample is in the top ten clones. The junction carries 5 bases between V and J, which are trimmed by 4 bases and 5 bases respectively. The CDR3 holds 11 amino acids from the cysteine to the phenylalanine. The DNA shown is the 33-base CDR3, in frame from base 1. Looking up the germline V gene (reference sequence) yields CDR1 LNHDA and CDR2 SQIVND. The full study reports these points: At doses from 0.1 to 3.0 mg/kg, clonal expansion was seen in both CD4+ and CD8+ blood T cells between baseline and week 6. In the 0.1-3.0 mg/kg groups, partial responders had among the lowest normalized peripheral clonal expansion, particularly in CD8+ T cells. Which antigens the clonally expanded peripheral T cells were specific for was not determined. After ivuxolimab, expanded clones were on average more numerous among CD8+ T cells than among CD4+ T cells. Low levels of normalized T-cell clonal expansion were also seen in some patients who did not respond.

Specimen: CD4+ or CD8+ T cells sorted from blood, collected in a trial of the OX40 agonist ivuxolimab. This TCR was sampled from an adult with an advanced solid tumor such as melanoma, head and neck, liver or kidney cancer. The sequence links TRBV19 to TRBJ1-2; the D gene lacks a confident call. The CDR3 protein: CASSSEYGYTF. The nucleotide sequence is given as TGTGCCAGTAGTAGTGAGTATGGCTACACCTTC.